A selection of T cell receptor beta chains follows, all from one sample in a study of blood T cell repertoires in COVID-19. The table came from immunoSEQ multiplex PCR; TCRdb's copy has only in-frame clones and leaves some out. The table records 300,000 to 450,000 clones, around nine tenths of them present only once. The sample taken for sequencing was PBMCs or T cells enriched from blood (not recorded which). These receptors all come from a woman between 18 and 29 years old who had recovered from COVID-19. The CDR3 runs from the conserved cysteine through the conserved F or W. A D gene is named only where the DNA matches it firmly. Only part of the rows carry a size: once, few, many, or a class if the clone is expanded.

v_gene	d_gene	abundance	j_gene	CDR3nt	CDR3aa
TRBV3-1/TRBV3-2	TRBD1	-	TRBJ1-2	TGTGCCAGCAGCAGGGGGACAGACTCCAGCTATGGCTACACCTTC	CASSRGTDSSYGYTF
TRBV5-6	-	-	TRBJ2-1	TGTGCCAGCAGCTTGCGTGCGGAGATTTACTCCTACAATGAGCAGTTCTTC	CASSLRAEIYSYNEQFF
TRBV6-2/TRBV6-3	-	-	TRBJ2-3	TGTGCCAGCAGTCCCCGCCTATTGAGGATGGATACGCAGTATTTT	CASSPRLLRMDTQYF
TRBV30	TRBD1	-	TRBJ2-3	TGTGCCTGGAGTGACTTCCGAGGGGGCTATGGGGATACGCAGTATTTT	CAWSDFRGGYGDTQYF
TRBV5-1	TRBD1	-	TRBJ1-2	TGCGCCAGCAGCTTGAAACAGGGGTTCTATGGCTACACCTTC	CASSLKQGFYGYTF
TRBV9	-	-	TRBJ2-3	TGTGCCAGCAGTCAGGCCCTCGGTACGCAGTATTTT	CASSQALGTQYF
TRBV2	TRBD1	-	TRBJ1-3	TGTGCCAGCAGTGAAGGAGCACTGGGGACAGAAAATGATGGAGTTTCTGGAAACACCATATATTTT	CASSEGALGTENDGVSGNTIYF
TRBV4-1	-	-	TRBJ1-1	TGCGCCAGCAGCCAAGTTCTAGGGGGGGGTAACACTGAAGCTTTCTTT	CASSQVLGGGNTEAFF
TRBV4-3	-	once	TRBJ2-1	TGCGCCAGCAGCCAACACAGGTATGGCAATGAGCAGTTCTTC	CASSQHRYGNEQFF
TRBV5-8	-	-	TRBJ1-6	TGTGCCAGCAGCTTGGATTGGGAGAATTCACCCCTCCACTTT	CASSLDWENSPLHF
TRBV7-8	-	few	TRBJ2-7	TGTGCCAGCAGCCTTGTCGGCGGAACCTACGAGCAGTACTTC	CASSLVGGTYEQYF
TRBV6-5	-	once	TRBJ2-3	TGTGCCAGCAGTTACTCGGGCGGGGCCCTGGGGGATACGCAGTATTTT	CASSYSGGALGDTQYF
TRBV9	-	once	TRBJ1-6	TGTGCCAGCAGCGTAGGGGGGGAGCGGGGTTCACCCCTCCACTTT	CASSVGGERGSPLHF
TRBV5-1	-	few	TRBJ1-3	TGCGCCAGCAGCTTGGTACCTCGGACAGCCTCTGGAAACACCATATATTTT	CASSLVPRTASGNTIYF
TRBV5-8	TRBD1	-	TRBJ2-5	TGTGCCAGCAGCCACGGGACAGGGATACAAGAGACCCAGTACTTC	CASSHGTGIQETQYF
TRBV6-5	-	-	TRBJ1-1	TGTGCCAGCAGGGGGGGTTCCACTGAAGCTTTCTTT	CASRGGSTEAFF
TRBV24-1	TRBD1	-	TRBJ1-2	TGTGCCACCAGAGCTAGGACAGGGGGTAACTATGGCTACACCTTC	CATRARTGGNYGYTF
TRBV7-9	-	-	TRBJ2-2	TGTGCCAGCAGCACCGACAGCGTCGGCACCGGGGAGCTGTTTTTT	CASSTDSVGTGELFF